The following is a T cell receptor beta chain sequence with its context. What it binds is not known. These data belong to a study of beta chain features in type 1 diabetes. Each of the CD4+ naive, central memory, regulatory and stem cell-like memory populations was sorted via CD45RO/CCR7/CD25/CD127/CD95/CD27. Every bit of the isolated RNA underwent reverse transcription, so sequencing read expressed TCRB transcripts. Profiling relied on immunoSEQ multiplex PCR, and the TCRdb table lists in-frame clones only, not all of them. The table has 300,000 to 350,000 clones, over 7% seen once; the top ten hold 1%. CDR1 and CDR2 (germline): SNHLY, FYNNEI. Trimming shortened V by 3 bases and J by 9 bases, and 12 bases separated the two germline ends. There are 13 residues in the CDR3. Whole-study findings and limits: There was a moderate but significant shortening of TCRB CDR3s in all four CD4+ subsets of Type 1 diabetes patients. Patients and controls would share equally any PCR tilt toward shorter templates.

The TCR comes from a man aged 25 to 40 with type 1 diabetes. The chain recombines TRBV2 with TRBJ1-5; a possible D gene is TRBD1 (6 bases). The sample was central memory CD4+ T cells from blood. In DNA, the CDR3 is TGTGCCAGCAGTGACCAGGGGTTAAGGCCCCAGCATTTT. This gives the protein CASSDQGLRPQHF.